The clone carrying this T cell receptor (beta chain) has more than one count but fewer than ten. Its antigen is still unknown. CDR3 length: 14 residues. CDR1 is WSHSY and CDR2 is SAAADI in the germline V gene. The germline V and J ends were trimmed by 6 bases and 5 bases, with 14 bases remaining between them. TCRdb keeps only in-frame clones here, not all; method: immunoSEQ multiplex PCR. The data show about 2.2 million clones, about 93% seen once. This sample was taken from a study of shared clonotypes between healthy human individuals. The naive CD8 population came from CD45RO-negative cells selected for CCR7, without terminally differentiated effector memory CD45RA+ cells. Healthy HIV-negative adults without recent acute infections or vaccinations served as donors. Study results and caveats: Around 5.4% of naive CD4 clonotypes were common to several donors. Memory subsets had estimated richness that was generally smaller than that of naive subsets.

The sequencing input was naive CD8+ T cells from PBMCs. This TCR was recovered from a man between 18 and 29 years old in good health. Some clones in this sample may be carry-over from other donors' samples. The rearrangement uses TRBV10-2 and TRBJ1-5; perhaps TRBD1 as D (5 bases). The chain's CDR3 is CASRTRDFDQPQHF. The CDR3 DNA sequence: TGCGCCAGCAGGACCCGGGACTTCGATCAGCCCCAGCATTTT.